This TCR beta chain comes out of a study of blood T cell repertoires in COVID-19 (dated by TCRdb to 2018 to 2020). Regarding the research as a whole: Collaborator samples came from the United States, Italy and Spain and covered acute and convalescent phases of COVID-19. The prospective study material was composed of cDNA or gDNA derived from T cells, B-cell-depleted T cells, or PBMCs. The dataset comprised deeply sampled blood TCRbeta repertoires from subjects exposed to, actively infected with, or recovered from COVID-19. The repertoires were made available in a free public database intended to serve as a resource for research on the immune response to SARS-CoV-2. Samples were obtained from the ongoing ImmuneRACE study (first 160 participants) and from over a thousand subjects provided by 6 global collaborators. Sample metadata almost always included a de-identified subject ID, COVID-19 status, age in years and sex. Where available, HLA class I and class II types were taken from metadata supplied by the sample provider and were not determined by assay-based typing. What the work shows at the level of the full study, not this receptor alone: Clinical and demographic metadata were provided uncurated, with the amount varying by source and participant.

TCRbeta CDR3 regions were amplified from genomic DNA by means of the immunoSEQ Assay, a bias-controlled multiplex PCR. Per the original workflow: Within the assay, amplification of reference gene primers was used to estimate how many nucleated cells each sample contained. Sequence reads were collapsed and filtered to measure the absolute abundance of every unique TCRbeta CDR3 rearrangement. For each sample, productive Simpson clonality was calculated by taking the square root of Simpson's diversity index across productive rearrangements. Entries here come from immuneACCESS through TCRdb and include only in-frame sequences with V and J called. Some clones fail to appear in such tables; in the studies checked, an unresolved V gene covers under half of the shortfall, and the cause of the remainder is unknown. The V and J calls and clone size were taken over from that table, and D and trimming were inferred from the DNA. Within this sample are about 330,000 clones, with 88% of them counted one time only. 3.5% to 4% of the sample comes from the top ten.

Inclusive of the bounding cysteine and phenylalanine, the CDR3 is 14 residues long. The entry retains the CDR3 DNA only, 42 bases that are in frame from base 1. Trimmed from V: 3 bases; trimmed from J: 4 bases; junction bases lacking a gene match: 2. Based on the germline V gene (reference sequence), the CDR1 and CDR2 sequences are MNHEY and SMNVEV. Worth noting for this clone: It lacks a known antigen. No clone much larger than this one lies a single base away; base qualities are absent.

The collaborating institutions used their own protocols to collect whole blood in K2EDTA tubes. Collaborator samples were shipped for TCRbeta analysis as frozen whole blood, isolated PBMCs, or DNA extracted from either sample type. The sequenced sample was peripheral blood. The sequence joins TRBV27 to TRBJ2-7, with 11 central nucleotides matching TRBD2. The receptor was derived from a woman aged 45-60 years with active or convalescent COVID-19. The nucleotide sequence reads as follows: TGTGCCAGCAGTTTTAGCGGGGGGGCATACGAGCAGTACTTC. This encodes CASSFSGGAYEQYF.